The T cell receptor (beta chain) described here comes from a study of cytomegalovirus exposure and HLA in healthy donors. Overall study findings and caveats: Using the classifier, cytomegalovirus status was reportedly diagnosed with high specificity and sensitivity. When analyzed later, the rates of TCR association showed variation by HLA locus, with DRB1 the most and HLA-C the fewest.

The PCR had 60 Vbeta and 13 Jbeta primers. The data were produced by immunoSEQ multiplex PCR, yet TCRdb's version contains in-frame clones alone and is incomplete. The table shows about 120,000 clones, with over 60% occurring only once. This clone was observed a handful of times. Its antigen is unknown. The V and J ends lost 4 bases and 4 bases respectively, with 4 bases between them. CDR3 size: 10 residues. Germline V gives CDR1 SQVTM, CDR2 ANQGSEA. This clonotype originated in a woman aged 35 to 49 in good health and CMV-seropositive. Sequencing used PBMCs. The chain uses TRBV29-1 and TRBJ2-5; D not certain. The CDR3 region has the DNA TGCAGCGTTGTTCGAGAGACCCAGTACTTC. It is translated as CSVVRETQYF.